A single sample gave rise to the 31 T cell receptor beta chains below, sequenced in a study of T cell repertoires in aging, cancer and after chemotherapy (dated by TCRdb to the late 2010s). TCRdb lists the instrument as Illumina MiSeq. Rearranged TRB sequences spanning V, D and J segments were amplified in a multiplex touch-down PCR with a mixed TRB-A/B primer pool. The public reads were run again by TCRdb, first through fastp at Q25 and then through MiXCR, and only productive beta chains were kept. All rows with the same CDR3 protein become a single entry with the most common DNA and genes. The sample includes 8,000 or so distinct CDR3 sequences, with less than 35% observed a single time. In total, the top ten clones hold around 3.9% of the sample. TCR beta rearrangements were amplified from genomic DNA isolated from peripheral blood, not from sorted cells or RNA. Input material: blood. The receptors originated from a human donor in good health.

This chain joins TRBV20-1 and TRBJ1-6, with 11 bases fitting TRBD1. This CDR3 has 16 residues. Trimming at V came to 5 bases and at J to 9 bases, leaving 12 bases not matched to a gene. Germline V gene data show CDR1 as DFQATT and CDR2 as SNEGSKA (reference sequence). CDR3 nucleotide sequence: TGCAGTGCTCCGACCGTTACCGGGACAGGGGGTTCACCCCTCCACTTT. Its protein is CSAPTVTGTGGSPLHF.

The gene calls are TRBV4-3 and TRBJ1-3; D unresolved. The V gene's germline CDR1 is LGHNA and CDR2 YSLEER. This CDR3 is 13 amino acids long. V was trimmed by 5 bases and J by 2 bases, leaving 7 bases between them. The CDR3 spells CASSFSAGNTIYF. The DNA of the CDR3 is TGCGCCAGCAGCTTTTCGGCTGGAAACACCATATATTTT.

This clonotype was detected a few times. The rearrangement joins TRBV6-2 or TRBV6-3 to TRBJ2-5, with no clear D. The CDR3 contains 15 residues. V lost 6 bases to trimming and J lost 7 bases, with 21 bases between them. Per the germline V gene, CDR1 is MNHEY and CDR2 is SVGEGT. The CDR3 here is CASRNRAAAPSTQYF. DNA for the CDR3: TGTGCCAGCAGGAATCGTGCGGCGGCTCCCTCGACCCAGTACTTC.

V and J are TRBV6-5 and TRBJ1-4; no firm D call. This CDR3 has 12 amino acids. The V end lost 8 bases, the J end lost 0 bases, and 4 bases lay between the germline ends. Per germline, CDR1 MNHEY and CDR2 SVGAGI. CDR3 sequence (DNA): TGTGCCAGCGTTGCAACTAATGAAAAACTGTTTTTT. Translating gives CASVATNEKLFF.

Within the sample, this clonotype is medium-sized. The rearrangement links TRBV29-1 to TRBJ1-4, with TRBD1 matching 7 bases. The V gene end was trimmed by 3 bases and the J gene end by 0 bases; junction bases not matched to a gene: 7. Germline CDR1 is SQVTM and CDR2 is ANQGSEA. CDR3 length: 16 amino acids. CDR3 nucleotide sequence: TGCAGCGTTGAGAGGGGGCCGATATCAACTAATGAAAAACTGTTTTTT. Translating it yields CSVERGPISTNEKLFF.

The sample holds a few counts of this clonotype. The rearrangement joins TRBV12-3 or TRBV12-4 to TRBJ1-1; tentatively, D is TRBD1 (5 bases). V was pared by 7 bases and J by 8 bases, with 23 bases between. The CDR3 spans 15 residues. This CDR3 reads CASTQVGAGIAEAFF. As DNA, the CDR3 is TGTGCCAGCACCCAAGTCGGGGCAGGCATCGCCGAAGCTTTCTTT.

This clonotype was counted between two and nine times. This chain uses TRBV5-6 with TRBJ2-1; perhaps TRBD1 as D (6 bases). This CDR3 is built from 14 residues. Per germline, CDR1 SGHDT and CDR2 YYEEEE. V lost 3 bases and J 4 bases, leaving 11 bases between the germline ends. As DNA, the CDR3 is TGTGCCAGCAGCTCCCAGGACAGTTACAATGAGCAGTTCTTC. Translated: CASSSQDSYNEQFF.

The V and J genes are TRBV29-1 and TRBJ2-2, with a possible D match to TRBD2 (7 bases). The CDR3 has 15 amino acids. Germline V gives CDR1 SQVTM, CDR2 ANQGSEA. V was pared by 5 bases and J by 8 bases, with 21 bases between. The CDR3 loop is CSVNWGGGFSGELFF. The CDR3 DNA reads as TGCAGCGTTAATTGGGGAGGGGGATTTTCTGGGGAGCTGTTTTTT.

The CDR3 region is CASSTGTGDMGEKLFF. The CDR3 bases are TGTGCCAGCAGCACCGGGACAGGGGACATGGGGGAAAAACTGTTTTTT. This chain connects TRBV6-2 or TRBV6-3 to TRBJ1-4, with 10 positions matching TRBD1. The germline gives CDR1 MNHEY, CDR2 SVGEGT. The V segment lost 6 bases and the J segment 8 bases; nucleotides outside the gene matches: 12. This CDR3 spans 16 amino acids.

This CDR3 is CASSPTPPPSGVYNEQFF. The CDR3 DNA is TGTGCCAGCAGCCCAACCCCACCACCTAGCGGGGTTTACAATGAGCAGTTCTTC. J is TRBJ2-1 and V is TRBV7-2, with 9 bases identical to TRBD2. CDR1 is SGHTA and CDR2 is FQGNSA in the germline V gene. The CDR3 covers 18 residues. The junction had 15 bases not matched to a gene; V was cut back by 5 bases and J by 4 bases.

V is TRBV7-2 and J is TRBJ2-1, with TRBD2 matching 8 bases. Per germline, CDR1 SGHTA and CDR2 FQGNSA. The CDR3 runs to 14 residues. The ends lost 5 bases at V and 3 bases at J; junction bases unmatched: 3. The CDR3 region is CASSPGTSYNEQFF. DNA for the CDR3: TGTGCCAGCAGCCCAGGGACTAGCTACAATGAGCAGTTCTTC.

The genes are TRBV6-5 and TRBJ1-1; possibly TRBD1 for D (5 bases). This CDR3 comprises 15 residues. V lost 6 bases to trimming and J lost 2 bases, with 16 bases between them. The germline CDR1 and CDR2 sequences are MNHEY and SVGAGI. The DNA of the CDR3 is TGTGCCAGCAGCTCCAGAACAGGACCTAACACTGAAGCTTTCTTT. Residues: CASSSRTGPNTEAFF.

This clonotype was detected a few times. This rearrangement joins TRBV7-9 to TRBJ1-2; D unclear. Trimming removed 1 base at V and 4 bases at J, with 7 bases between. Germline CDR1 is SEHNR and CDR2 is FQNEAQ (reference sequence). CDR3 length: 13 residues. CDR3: CASSLEVVYGYTF. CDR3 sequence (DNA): TGTGCCAGCAGCTTAGAGGTGGTCTATGGCTACACCTTC.

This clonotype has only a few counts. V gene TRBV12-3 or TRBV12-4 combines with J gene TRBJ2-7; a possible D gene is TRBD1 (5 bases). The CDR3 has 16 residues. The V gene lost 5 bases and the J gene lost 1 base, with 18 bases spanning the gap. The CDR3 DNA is TGTGCCAGCAGTCTAGGTTTAGGGGTGAGTTCCTACGAGCAGTACTTC. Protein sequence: CASSLGLGVSSYEQYF.

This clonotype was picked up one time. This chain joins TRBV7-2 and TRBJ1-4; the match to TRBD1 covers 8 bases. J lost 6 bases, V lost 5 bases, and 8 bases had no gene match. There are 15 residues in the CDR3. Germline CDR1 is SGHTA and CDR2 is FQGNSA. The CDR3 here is CASSPRQGSYEKLFF. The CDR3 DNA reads TGTGCCAGCAGCCCCCGACAGGGGTCGTATGAAAAACTGTTTTTT.

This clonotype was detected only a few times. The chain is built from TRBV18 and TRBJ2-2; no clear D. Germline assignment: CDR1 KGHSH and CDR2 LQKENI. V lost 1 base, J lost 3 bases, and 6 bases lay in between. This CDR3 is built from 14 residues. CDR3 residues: CASSPQGDTGELFF. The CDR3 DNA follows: TGTGCCAGCTCACCACAGGGCGACACCGGGGAGCTGTTTTTT. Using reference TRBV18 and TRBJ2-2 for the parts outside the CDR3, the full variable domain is NAGVMQNPRHLVRRRGQEARLRCSPMKGHSHVYWYRQLPEEGLKFMVYLQKENIIDESGMPKERFSAEFPKEGPSILRIQQVVRGDSAAYFCASSPQGDTGELFFGEGSRLTVL.

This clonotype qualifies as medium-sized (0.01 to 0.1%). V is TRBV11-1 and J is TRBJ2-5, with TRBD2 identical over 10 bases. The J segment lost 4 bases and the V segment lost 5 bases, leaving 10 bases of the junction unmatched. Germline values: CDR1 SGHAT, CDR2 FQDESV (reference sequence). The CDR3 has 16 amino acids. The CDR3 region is CASSKPSGGGGETQYF. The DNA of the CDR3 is TGTGCCAGCAGCAAACCCAGCGGGGGGGGAGGAGAGACCCAGTACTTC.

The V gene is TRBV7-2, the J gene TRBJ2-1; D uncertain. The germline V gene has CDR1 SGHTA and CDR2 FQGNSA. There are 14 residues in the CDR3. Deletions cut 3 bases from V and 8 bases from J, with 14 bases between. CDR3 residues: CASSFSRTSDEQFF. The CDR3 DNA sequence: TGTGCCAGCAGCTTCTCCCGCACGAGCGATGAGCAGTTCTTC.

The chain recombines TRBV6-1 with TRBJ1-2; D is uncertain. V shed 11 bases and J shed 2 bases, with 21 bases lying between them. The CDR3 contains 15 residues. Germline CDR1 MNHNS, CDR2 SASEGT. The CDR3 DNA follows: TGTGCCCTCAGTAATCTCCGTGGAGGGAACTATGGCTACACCTTC. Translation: CALSNLRGGNYGYTF.

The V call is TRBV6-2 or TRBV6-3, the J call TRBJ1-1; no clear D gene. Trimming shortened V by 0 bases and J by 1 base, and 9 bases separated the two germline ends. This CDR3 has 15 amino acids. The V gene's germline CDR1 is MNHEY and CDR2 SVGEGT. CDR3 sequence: CASSYSSLPNTEAFF. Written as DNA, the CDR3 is TGTGCCAGCAGTTACTCCTCCCTTCCGAACACTGAAGCTTTCTTT.

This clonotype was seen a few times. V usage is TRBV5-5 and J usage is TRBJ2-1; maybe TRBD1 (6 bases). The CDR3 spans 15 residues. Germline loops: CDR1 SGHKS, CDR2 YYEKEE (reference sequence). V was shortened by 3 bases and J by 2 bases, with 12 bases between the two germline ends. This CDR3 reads CASSSGTRPYNEQFF. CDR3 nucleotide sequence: TGTGCCAGCAGCTCCGGGACAAGACCCTACAATGAGCAGTTCTTC.

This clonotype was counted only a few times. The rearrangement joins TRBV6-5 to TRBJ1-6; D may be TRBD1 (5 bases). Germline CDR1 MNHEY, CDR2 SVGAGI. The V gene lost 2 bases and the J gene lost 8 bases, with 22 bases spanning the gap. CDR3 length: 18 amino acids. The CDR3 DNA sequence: TGTGCCAGCAGTTACCCTCCGGGACTGGGAGCTTATGATTCACCCCTCCACTTT. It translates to CASSYPPGLGAYDSPLHF.

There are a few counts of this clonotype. The CDR3 region has the DNA TGTGCCAGCTCACCGTCGACTAGCGGGGGGTACTCCTACGAGCAGTACTTC. Residues: CASSPSTSGGYSYEQYF. V is TRBV18 and J is TRBJ2-7, with 13 bases aligning to TRBD2. Germline trimming cut 3 bases from V and 0 bases from J; bases unmatched to any gene: 5. Per germline, CDR1 KGHSH and CDR2 LQKENI. The CDR3 has 17 residues.

The CDR3 spells CASSYSGTFPYEQYF. CDR3 in DNA: TGTGCCAGCAGTTACTCCGGGACATTCCCCTACGAGCAGTACTTC. J is TRBJ2-7 and V is TRBV6-5; D might be TRBD1 (6 bases). The CDR3 sequence is 15 residues long. From germline, CDR1 is MNHEY and CDR2 SVGAGI. The V end was cut by 0 bases, the J end by 2 bases, with 11 bases between.

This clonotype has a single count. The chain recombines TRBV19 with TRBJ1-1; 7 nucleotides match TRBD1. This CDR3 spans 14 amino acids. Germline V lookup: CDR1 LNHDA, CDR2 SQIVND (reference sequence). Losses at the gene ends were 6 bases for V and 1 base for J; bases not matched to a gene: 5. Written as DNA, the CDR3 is TGTGCCAGTAGCACCGGGACAGAGAACACTGAAGCTTTCTTT. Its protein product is CASSTGTENTEAFF.

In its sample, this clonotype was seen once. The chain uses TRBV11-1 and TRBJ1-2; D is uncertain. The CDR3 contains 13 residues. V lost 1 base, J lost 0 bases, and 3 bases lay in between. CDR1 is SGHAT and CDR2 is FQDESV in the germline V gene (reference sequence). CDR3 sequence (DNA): TGTGCCAGCAGCTTAGAACCTAACTATGGCTACACCTTC. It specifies CASSLEPNYGYTF.

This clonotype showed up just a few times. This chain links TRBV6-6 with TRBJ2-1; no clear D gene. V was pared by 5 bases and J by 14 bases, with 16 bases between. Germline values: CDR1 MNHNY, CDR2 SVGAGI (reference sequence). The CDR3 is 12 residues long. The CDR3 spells CASSPSQRMKFF. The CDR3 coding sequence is TGTGCCAGCAGTCCCAGTCAGCGCATGAAGTTCTTC.

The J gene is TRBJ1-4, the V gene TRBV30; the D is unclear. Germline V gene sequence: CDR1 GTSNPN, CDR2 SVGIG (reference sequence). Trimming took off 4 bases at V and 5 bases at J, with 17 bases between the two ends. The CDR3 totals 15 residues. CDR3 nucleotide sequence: TGTGCCTGGACCCCTATAGGACGGAAGAATGAAAAACTGTTTTTT. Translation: CAWTPIGRKNEKLFF.

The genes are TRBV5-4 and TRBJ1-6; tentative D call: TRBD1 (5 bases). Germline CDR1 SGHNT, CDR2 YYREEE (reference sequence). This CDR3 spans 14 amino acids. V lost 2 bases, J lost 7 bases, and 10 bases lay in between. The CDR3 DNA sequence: TGTGCCAGCAGCTTACGGGACGGAAATTCACCCCTCCACTTT. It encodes CASSLRDGNSPLHF.

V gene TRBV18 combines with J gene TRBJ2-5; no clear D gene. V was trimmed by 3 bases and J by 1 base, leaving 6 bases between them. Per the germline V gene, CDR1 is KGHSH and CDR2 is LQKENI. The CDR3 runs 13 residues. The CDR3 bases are TGTGCCAGCTCACCTGGGGTCCAAGAGACCCAGTACTTC. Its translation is CASSPGVQETQYF.

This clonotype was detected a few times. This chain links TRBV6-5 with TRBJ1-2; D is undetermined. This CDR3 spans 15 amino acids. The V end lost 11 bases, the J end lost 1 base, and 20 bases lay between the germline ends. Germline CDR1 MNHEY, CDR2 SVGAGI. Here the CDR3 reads CAATREGRDNYGYTF. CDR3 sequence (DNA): TGTGCCGCTACTAGGGAGGGAAGGGATAACTATGGCTACACCTTC.